This entry lists 19 T cell receptor beta chains sequenced from one sample in a study of beta chain features in type 1 diabetes. Study-wide results and limits: When Type 1 diabetes patients were examined, their TCRB CDR3s proved moderately but significantly shorter in all four CD4+ subsets.

These TCRs are of unknown antigen specificity. The whole isolated RNA underwent reverse transcription, so sequencing captured expressed TCRB transcripts. Libraries were prepared by immunoSEQ multiplex PCR; TCRdb keeps only in-frame clonotypes and omits some of them. Among some 160,000 clones listed, approximately 8.7% were seen once. The specimen sequenced was central memory CD4+ T cells from blood. These receptors were taken from a woman aged 30 to 39 with type 1 diabetes.

This clone occurred a few times. CDR3 in DNA: TGTGCCAGCAGCGCGGGACTAGCGGGACTCGGGGTGGAGCAGTTCTTC. Protein: CASSAGLAGLGVEQFF. This sequence joins TRBV9 and TRBJ2-1, with 13 bases fitting TRBD2. In germline, CDR1 is SGDLS, CDR2 YYNGEE. The CDR3 runs to 16 residues. Trimming removed 3 bases from V and 10 bases from J; junction bases left unmatched: 10.

This clone was found a few times. Other DNA variants within this sample encode the same CDR3. The chain couples TRBV28 to TRBJ1-1, with D possibly matching TRBD1 (5 bases). The germline V gene encodes CDR1 MDHEN and CDR2 SYDVKM. V was clipped by 3 bases and J by 8 bases, with 10 bases between them. This CDR3 region has 12 residues. The CDR3 region is CASSLQGLEAFF. CDR3 nucleotides: TGTGCCAGCAGTTTGCAGGGTCTAGAAGCTTTCTTT. The variable domain in full, with the rest retrieved from reference TRBV28 and TRBJ1-1, is DVKVTQSSRYLVKRTGEKVFLECVQDMDHENMFWYRQDPGLGLRLIYFSYDVKMKEKGDIPEGYSVSREKKERFSLILESASTNQTSMYLCASSLQGLEAFFGQGTRLTVV.

This clone was counted between two and nine times. The chain combines TRBV5-4 with TRBJ2-2; 11 nucleotides align to TRBD2. Germline values: CDR1 SGHNT, CDR2 YYREEE (reference sequence). This CDR3 has 16 amino acids. Losses at the gene ends were 3 bases for V and 4 bases for J; bases not matched to a gene: 5. CDR3 protein: CASSSGTSGFTGELFF. The CDR3 DNA follows: TGTGCCAGCAGCTCCGGGACTAGCGGCTTCACCGGGGAGCTGTTTTTT.

This clone has a handful of counts. The genes are TRBV29-1 and TRBJ1-2, with 8 bases matching TRBD1. Germline V CDR1 and CDR2: SQVTM, ANQGSEA. This CDR3 contains 11 residues. V trimming: 7 bases; J trimming: 5 bases; junction bases outside the gene matches: 3. CDR3 nucleotides: TGCAGCGGGGGACAGGATTATGGCTACACCTTC. It codes for CSGGQDYGYTF.

The chain has TRBV6-6 and TRBJ2-7, with 11 bases identical to TRBD1. Germline V gene lookup returns CDR1 MNHNY and CDR2 SVGAGI (reference sequence). The CDR3 is 15 residues long. The V segment lost 6 bases and the J segment 3 bases; nucleotides outside the gene matches: 7. The CDR3 loop is CASRSGQGEIYEQYF. The CDR3 coding sequence is TGTGCCAGCAGATCGGGACAGGGGGAGATCTACGAGCAGTACTTC.

This clone was picked up a small number of times. The rearrangement joins TRBV25-1 to TRBJ1-2; unclear D gene. Trimming pared 1 base from V and 4 bases from J, leaving 10 bases between. The germline gives CDR1 MGHDK, CDR2 SYGVNS. The CDR3 is 14 residues long. The CDR3 reads CASSESGRFYGYTF. Written as DNA, the CDR3 is TGTGCCAGCAGTGAATCAGGCAGGTTCTATGGCTACACCTTC.

This clone occurred a few times. The J gene is TRBJ2-5, the V gene TRBV6-1; 8 bases line up with TRBD2. Germline-derived CDR1 and CDR2 are MNHNS and SASEGT. With 2 bases clipped from V and 5 bases from J, the junction kept 16 bases outside the gene matches. The CDR3 loop spans 18 amino acids. CDR3 coding DNA: TGTGCCAGCAGTGAACAAGAAGCGGGAGCCCCTCCACCGGAGACCCAGTACTTC. Translated, it gives CASSEQEAGAPPPETQYF.

This clone has only a few counts. This chain links TRBV19 with TRBJ1-1; a possible D gene is TRBD1 (6 bases). The CDR3 runs to 12 residues. V was trimmed by 7 bases and J by 4 bases, leaving 10 bases between them. CDR1 LNHDA and CDR2 SQIVND come from the germline V gene (reference sequence). DNA of the CDR3: TGTGCCAGTAAGAGAGGGGGCACTGAAGCTTTCTTT. Translation gives CASKRGGTEAFF.

The rearrangement uses TRBV7-9 and TRBJ2-2; 8 bases match TRBD2. The CDR3 extends over 15 amino acids. V lost 7 bases, J lost 9 bases, and 13 bases stayed unmatched. Germline CDR1 is SEHNR and CDR2 is FQNEAQ (reference sequence). Here the CDR3 reads CASTGSPGGPRELFF. CDR3 nucleotides: TGTGCCAGCACGGGGTCTCCGGGAGGGCCCCGGGAGCTGTTTTTT.

This clone was counted a few times. This rearrangement joins TRBV9 to TRBJ2-3, with TRBD2 matching over 10 bases. From germline, CDR1 is SGDLS and CDR2 YYNGEE. The CDR3 has 18 amino acids. V shed 4 bases, J shed 1 base, and the junction held 12 bases outside the gene matches. The CDR3 bases are TGTGCCAGCAGCTTTCAGTTAGCGGGAGGCGGAGGCACAGATACGCAGTATTTT. It yields the protein CASSFQLAGGGGTDTQYF.

The genes are TRBV11-2 and TRBJ1-3, with 9 bases fitting TRBD1. The CDR3 is 15 residues long. V gave up 2 bases and J gave up 8 bases; unmatched junction bases: 7. Germline values: CDR1 SGHAT, CDR2 FQNNGV. This chain's CDR3 is CASSLTGGYSDTIYF. CDR3 bases: TGTGCCAGCAGCTTAACAGGGGGCTATAGTGACACCATATATTTT.

The chain uses TRBV29-1 and TRBJ2-7; weak D call: TRBD2 (7 bases). CDR1 is SQVTM, CDR2 ANQGSEA, per germline. Trimming stripped 3 bases from V and 6 bases from J, with 15 bases between. CDR3 length equals 13 residues. The CDR3 reads CSVDRAGEGEQYF. The DNA of the CDR3 is TGCAGCGTTGATAGGGCAGGGGAGGGCGAGCAGTACTTC.

This clone showed up just a few times. The rearrangement uses TRBV9 and TRBJ2-1; D might be TRBD2 (5 bases). The CDR3 spans 14 residues. Germline CDR1 and CDR2: SGDLS and YYNGEE. V was cut by 4 bases and J by 7 bases, with 15 bases left in between. The CDR3 spells CASSPGVAKNEQFF. The CDR3 DNA follows: TGTGCCAGCAGCCCCGGGGTAGCGAAAAATGAGCAGTTCTTC.

Only a few counts were recorded for this clone. The J gene is TRBJ2-3, the V gene TRBV19, with TRBD2 as a possible D gene (6 bases). Germline CDR1 LNHDA, CDR2 SQIVND (reference sequence). Trimming stripped 6 bases from V and 4 bases from J, with 17 bases between. The length of the CDR3 is 15 residues. In DNA, the CDR3 is TGTGCCAGTAGGGGACCCGGGAGAGGCGCAGATACGCAGTATTTT. Protein: CASRGPGRGADTQYF. Based on the CDR3 plus reference TRBV19 and TRBJ2-3, the full variable domain is DGGITQSPKYLFRKEGQNVTLSCEQNLNHDAMYWYRQDPGQGLRLIYYSQIVNDFQKGDIAEGYSVSREKKESFPLTVTSAQKNPTAFYLCASRGPGRGADTQYFGPGTRLTVL.

In the case of this clone: The junction does not match germline at one end; this may be a read error. The genes are TRBV10-3 and TRBJ2-2; unclear D gene. Germline CDR1 and CDR2: ENHRY and SYGVKD. The CDR3 extends over 14 amino acids. The CDR3 coding sequence is TGTGCCATCAGTGACCGAGATACCACCCGGGAGCTGTTTTTT. Its protein is CAISDRDTTRELFF.

The chain links TRBV27 to TRBJ2-5; tentatively, D is TRBD2 (6 bases). V was trimmed by 1 base and J by 7 bases, leaving 19 bases between them. Germline lookup yields CDR1 MNHEY and CDR2 SMNVEV (reference sequence). The CDR3 is 16 amino acids. The CDR3 loop reads CASSLYRTTAGGTQYF. DNA for the CDR3: TGTGCCAGCAGTTTATATAGGACTACCGCAGGTGGGACCCAGTACTTC.

This clone was seen only a few times. This chain uses TRBV27 with TRBJ2-1; the match to TRBD2 covers 7 bases. The germline V gene encodes CDR1 MNHEY and CDR2 SMNVEV (reference sequence). V shed 5 bases, J shed 0 bases, and the junction held 7 bases outside the gene matches. This CDR3 is 16 amino acids long. The CDR3 sequence is CASSPLAESSYNEQFF. In DNA, the CDR3 is TGTGCCAGCAGTCCCCTAGCGGAGAGCTCCTACAATGAGCAGTTCTTC.

This clone was observed a few times. V gene TRBV11-2 combines with J gene TRBJ2-7, with D perhaps matching TRBD1 (5 bases). This CDR3 is built from 14 residues. Trimming pared 4 bases from V and 6 bases from J, leaving 16 bases between. Germline assignment: CDR1 SGHAT and CDR2 FQNNGV. In nucleotides, the CDR3 is TGTGCCAGCAGCTACCTACGGCAGGGTCGCGAGCAGTACTTC. Protein sequence: CASSYLRQGREQYF.

At least ten counts were recorded for this clone. The rearrangement joins TRBV9 to TRBJ2-3; no clear D. The CDR3 totals 14 residues. The ends were cut back, 2 bases at V and 1 base at J, with 8 bases in the middle. CDR1 and CDR2 (germline): SGDLS, YYNGEE. Here the CDR3 DNA reads TGTGCCAGCAGCGTCTTTCCGGGCACAGATACGCAGTATTTT. It codes for CASSVFPGTDTQYF. Complete variable domain (other parts from reference TRBV9 and TRBJ2-3): DSGVTQTPKHLITATGQRVTLRCSPRSGDLSVYWYQQSLDQGLQFLIQYYNGEERAKGNILERFSAQQFPDLHSELNLSSLELGDSALYFCASSVFPGTDTQYFGPGTRLTVL.